These 6 T cell receptor beta chains came from one sample sequenced in a study of blood T cell repertoires in COVID-19. Assay: immunoSEQ multiplex PCR; the TCRdb copy retains only in-frame clones and omits some. The sample carries roughly 50,000 clones, roughly 87% recorded once. The sample was peripheral blood. The receptors were sampled from a human donor in a cohort sampled during active COVID-19.

The chain uses TRBV7-9 and TRBJ2-2, with a possible D match to TRBD2 (5 bases). This CDR3 is 16 amino acids long. Germline CDR1 and CDR2: SEHNR and FQNEAQ (reference sequence). V dropped 5 bases and J dropped 2 bases, with 15 bases sitting between them. The CDR3 DNA is TGTGCCAGCAGCCCCCTGGGAGAGTACAACACCGGGGAGCTGTTTTTT. It translates to CASSPLGEYNTGELFF.

The chain combines TRBV7-9 with TRBJ2-5; TRBD2 aligns across 9 bases. J lost 3 bases, V lost 5 bases, and 7 bases had no gene match. CDR3 size: 15 residues. Germline V lookup: CDR1 SEHNR, CDR2 FQNEAQ (reference sequence). CDR3 in amino acids: CASSPRLADKETQYF. The DNA of the CDR3 is TGTGCCAGCAGCCCGCGACTAGCGGACAAAGAGACCCAGTACTTC.

In its sample, this clone was seen a few times. The chain uses TRBV7-2 and TRBJ1-5; D may be TRBD1 (6 bases). The CDR3 extends over 14 amino acids. CDR1 is SGHTA, CDR2 FQGNSA, per germline. V was pared by 5 bases and J by 9 bases, with 17 bases between. DNA for the CDR3: TGTGCCAGCAGCGGGGGGGCAGACGAGTGGCCCCAGCATTTT. Encoded protein: CASSGGADEWPQHF.

This rearrangement joins TRBV9 to TRBJ1-1; D not resolved. The V end was cut by 9 bases, the J end by 11 bases, with 11 bases between. CDR1 and CDR2 (germline): SGDLS, YYNGEE. The CDR3 covers 9 residues. The CDR3 nucleotides read TGTGCCACGCCCTTCGAGGCTTTCTTT. Amino acid sequence: CATPFEAFF. The entire variable domain, with the rest obtained from reference TRBV9 and TRBJ1-1, is as follows: DSGVTQTPKHLITATGQRVTLRCSPRSGDLSVYWYQQSLDQGLQFLIQYYNGEERAKGNILERFSAQQFPDLHSELNLSSLELGDSALYFCATPFEAFFGQGTRLTVV.

The CDR3 sequence is CAISLSAGTGGNTGELFF. DNA of the CDR3: TGTGCCATCAGCCTTTCGGCAGGGACAGGGGGGAACACCGGGGAGCTGTTTTTT. The chain combines TRBV10-3 with TRBJ2-2, with 11 bases aligning to TRBD1. Unmatched junction bases numbered 10, after V lost 6 bases and J lost 1 base. Germline V lookup: CDR1 ENHRY, CDR2 SYGVKD. The length of the CDR3 is 18 residues.

This clone came up a few times. The chain has TRBV5-1 and TRBJ1-1; D is possibly TRBD1 (6 bases). Trimming took off 3 bases at V and 6 bases at J, with 15 bases between the two ends. The CDR3 contains 14 residues. The germline CDR1 and CDR2 sequences are SGHRS and YFSETQ. DNA for the CDR3: TGCGCCAGCAGCTCCTCGACAGGTATTGCTGAAGCTTTCTTT. This gives the protein CASSSSTGIAEAFF.